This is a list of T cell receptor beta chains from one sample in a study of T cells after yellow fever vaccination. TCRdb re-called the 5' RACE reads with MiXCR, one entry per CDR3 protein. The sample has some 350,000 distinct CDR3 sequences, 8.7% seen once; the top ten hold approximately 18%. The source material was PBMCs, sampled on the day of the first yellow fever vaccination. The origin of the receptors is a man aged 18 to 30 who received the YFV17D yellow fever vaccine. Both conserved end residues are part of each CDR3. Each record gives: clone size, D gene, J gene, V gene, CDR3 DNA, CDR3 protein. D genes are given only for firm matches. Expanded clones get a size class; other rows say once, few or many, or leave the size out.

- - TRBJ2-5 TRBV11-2 TGTGCCAGCAGCTCTGGGCGGACCCAGTACTTC CASSSGRTQYF
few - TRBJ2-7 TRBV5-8 TGTGCCAGCAGCTACAGTTTCTACGAGCAGTACTTC CASSYSFYEQYF
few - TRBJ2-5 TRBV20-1 TGCAGTGCTAGGAAGCGAGGGGCTGGAGAGACCCAGTACTTC CSARKRGAGETQYF
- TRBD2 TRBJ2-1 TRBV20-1 TGCAGTGCTAATCACCTAGCGGGGGGAAATGAGCAGTTCTTC CSANHLAGGNEQFF
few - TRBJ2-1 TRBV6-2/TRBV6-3 TGTGCCAGCAATTACGGTGGCAGCCCTTACAATGAGCAGTTCTTC CASNYGGSPYNEQFF
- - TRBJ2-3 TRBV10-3 TGTGCCATCAGTGAGCGGGGGCAGGGGGTCACAGATACGCAGTATTTT CAISERGQGVTDTQYF
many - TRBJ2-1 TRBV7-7 TGTGCCAGCAGCCCCCCCGGGGACAAAGCTGAGCAGTTCTTC CASSPPGDKAEQFF
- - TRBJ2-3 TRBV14 TGTGCCAGCAGCCCCCGACAGAACACAGATACGCAGTATTTT CASSPRQNTDTQYF
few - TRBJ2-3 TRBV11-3 TGTGCCAGCAGCTCGGACATTTGGTCTCCGCAGTATTTT CASSSDIWSPQYF
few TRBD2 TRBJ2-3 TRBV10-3 TGTGCCATCAGTGAGTCGAAGAGCGGGGGGGACATGGATACGCAGTATTTT CAISESKSGGDMDTQYF
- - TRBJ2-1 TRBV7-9 TGTGCCAGCAGCTTGCCGGGCTTCGGGGAGGCGCAGTTCTTC CASSLPGFGEAQFF
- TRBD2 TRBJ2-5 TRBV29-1 TGCAGCGTTCCCCTAGGGCGGGGGGGCCAAGAGACCCAGTACTTC CSVPLGRGGQETQYF
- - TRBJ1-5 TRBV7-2 TGTGCCAGCAGCTCCGGGGGGGGCTGGCAGCCCCAGCATTTT CASSSGGGWQPQHF
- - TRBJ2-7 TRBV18 TGTGCCAGCTCACCAATGAAAGGGTCAACCTACGAGCAGTACTTC CASSPMKGSTYEQYF
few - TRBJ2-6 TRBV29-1 TGCAGCGTTGGTGGGTATTCCTCTGGGGCCAACGTCCTGACTTTC CSVGGYSSGANVLTF
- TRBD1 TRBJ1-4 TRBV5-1 TGCGCCAGCAGCTTGGTTGGGACAGGGGGTGAAAAACTGTTTTTT CASSLVGTGGEKLFF
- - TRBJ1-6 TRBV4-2 TGTGCCAGCAGCCAAGATAGGACTACAAGTTCACCCCTCCACTTT CASSQDRTTSSPLHF
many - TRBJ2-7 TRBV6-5 TGTGCCAGCACCTCGGCCGGGGAGCAGTACTTC CASTSAGEQYF
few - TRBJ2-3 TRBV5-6 TGTGCCAGCAGCTGGGGGTCTAGCACAGATACGCAGTATTTT CASSWGSSTDTQYF
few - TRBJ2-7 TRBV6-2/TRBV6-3 TGTGCCAGCACGAAGGGGTCCGGCTACGAGCAGTACTTC CASTKGSGYEQYF
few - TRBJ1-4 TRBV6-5 TGTGCCAGCGGTCCCACAGGAACTGAAAAACTGTTTTTT CASGPTGTEKLFF
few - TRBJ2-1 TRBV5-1 TGCGCCAGCAGCTCCGCCGCGGGTCTAGGCAATGAGCAGTTCTTC CASSSAAGLGNEQFF